This TCR beta chain originates from a study of blood T cell repertoires in COVID-19. About the study: PBMCs, B-cell-depleted T cells, or T cells were the source of the cDNA or gDNA that made up the material.

This clone was observed a single time. Participant ages covered roughly 18 to 90 years across about two dozen US areas. Recovered status applied to Cohort 3 donors who had two consecutive negative PCRs. It also applied to those with clearance or with symptom resolution. The V segment lost 2 bases and the J segment 7 bases; nucleotides outside the gene matches: 10. This CDR3 has 16 amino acids. The germline V gene has CDR1 SNHLY and CDR2 FYNNEI. Per the study methods: From reference gene primer amplification, estimates of nucleated cell counts were derived. Only in-frame clones appear in the TCRdb table, and some are missing; sequencing was by immunoSEQ multiplex PCR. V and J calls plus clone size are reproduced from that table; the DNA served to infer D and trimming. The top ten clones hold less than 2% of a sample with about 410,000 clones, nearly 90% of them seen once.

The specimen was PBMCs or T cells enriched from blood (not recorded which). J is TRBJ2-1 and V is TRBV2; 8 positions agree with TRBD2. The sequence came from a woman in her twenties or thirties who had recovered from COVID-19. The CDR3 protein is CASSERRAGGANEQFF. CDR3 DNA sequence: TGTGCCAGCAGTGAAAGGCGGGCGGGGGGCGCGAATGAGCAGTTCTTC.